The source of this T cell receptor (beta chain) is a study of T cells after yellow fever vaccination. A 5'RACE template-switching step, the method used to make TCR cDNA, added a universal primer site and UMIs. TCRdb reprocessed the 5' RACE reads with MiXCR, giving one entry per CDR3 protein. The sample yields hundreds of thousands of distinct CDR3 sequences, under 20% seen once. Germline values: CDR1 DFQATT, CDR2 SNEGSKA (reference sequence). V shed 5 bases and J 2 bases; nucleotides not matched to a gene: 8. There are 15 residues in the CDR3. Study results and limitations: Abundant clonotypes from the bulk population could contaminate FACS-sorted repertoires. The CD4 and CD8 compartments had a small share of their clonotypes in common.

Of note for this clonotype: The antigen remains unidentified.

The TCR originated in a man between 18 and 35 years old who received the YFV17D yellow fever vaccine. This sample comprised PBMCs, obtained before the yellow fever booster vaccination. The rearrangement links TRBV20-1 to TRBJ1-2, with 10 bases that match TRBD1. The chain's CDR3 is CSACDRGQRNYGYTF. CDR3 nucleotides: TGCAGTGCTTGCGACAGGGGGCAGCGGAACTATGGCTACACCTTC.